These 32 T cell receptor beta chains were all obtained from the same sample, sequenced in a study of identical twins. TCRdb re-called the 5' RACE reads through MiXCR, storing one row per CDR3 protein. The table shows 570,000 or so distinct CDR3 sequences, with just under 10% occurring only once. These same records also appear under a second study, on yellow fever vaccine responses in identical twins.

The sequencing sample was made of PBMCs. The receptor set was obtained from a woman under 30 in good health.

Note on this clonotype: A single base separates this from a much larger clone, so it may be a read error. The CDR3 DNA reads as TGTGCCAGCAGTACGACAATGACAGCAGATACGCAGTATTTT. It is translated as CASSTTMTADTQYF. The chain couples TRBV27 to TRBJ2-3; TRBD1 might be the D (5 bases). Germline CDR1 is MNHEY and CDR2 is SMNVEV (reference sequence). Trimming stripped 5 bases from V and 4 bases from J, with 13 bases between. This CDR3 contains 14 residues.

In this sample, this clonotype turned up a few times. V and J are TRBV5-1 and TRBJ2-6, with 7 bases identical to TRBD1. Germline CDR1 reads SGHRS; CDR2 reads YFSETQ. Unmatched junction bases numbered 21, after V lost 3 bases and J lost 0 bases. CDR3 size: 22 residues. The CDR3: CASSYQPTYRGPFYSGANVLTF. The DNA of the CDR3 is TGCGCCAGCAGCTACCAGCCGACCTACAGGGGTCCCTTTTACTCTGGGGCCAACGTCCTGACTTTC.

The rearrangement links TRBV27 to TRBJ2-7, with D tentatively TRBD1 (5 bases). Trimming shortened V by 4 bases and J by 0 bases, and 13 bases separated the two germline ends. CDR1 is MNHEY and CDR2 is SMNVEV in the germline V gene (reference sequence). CDR3 size: 15 residues. The CDR3 reads CASSSAGPPSYEQYF. DNA of the CDR3: TGTGCCAGCAGTTCCGCAGGGCCGCCCTCCTACGAGCAGTACTTC.

The table lists this clonotype with many counts. The chain recombines TRBV6-5 with TRBJ1-5; 7 bases agree with TRBD1. The J segment lost 5 bases and the V segment lost 4 bases, leaving 14 bases of the junction unmatched. This CDR3 has 17 residues. Germline V gene sequence: CDR1 MNHEY, CDR2 SVGAGI. The CDR3 spells CASSLHGTVTLDQPQHF. The CDR3 DNA is TGTGCCAGCAGTTTACACGGGACAGTCACTCTCGATCAGCCCCAGCATTTT.

This clonotype has at least ten counts. V is TRBV10-3 and J is TRBJ2-1; 14 bases agree with TRBD2. The CDR3 runs to 15 residues. V shed 4 bases, J shed 10 bases, and the junction held 6 bases outside the gene matches. Germline-derived CDR1 and CDR2 are ENHRY and SYGVKD. The CDR3 sequence is CAISVGTSGGGEQFF. The CDR3 DNA sequence: TGTGCCATCAGTGTTGGGACTAGCGGGGGTGGAGAGCAGTTCTTC.

This clonotype was detected many times. The rearrangement joins TRBV12-5 to TRBJ2-1, with 10 bases fitting TRBD1. Germline V lookup: CDR1 LGHNT, CDR2 FRNRAP. This CDR3 contains 15 residues. After removal of 8 bases from V and 4 bases from J, the junction contained 8 bases not matched to a gene. The CDR3 loop is CASSPPGQGYNEQFF. CDR3 sequence (DNA): TGTGCTAGTTCACCCCCGGGACAGGGGTACAATGAGCAGTTCTTC.

The rearrangement links TRBV7-9 to TRBJ2-3; TRBD2 aligns across 9 bases. There are 15 residues in the CDR3. Looked up from germline, CDR1 is SEHNR and CDR2 is FQNEAQ (reference sequence). Trimming took 7 bases from V and 4 from J; bases not matched to a gene: 9. CDR3 bases: TGTGCCAGCACTCCGGCGGAGCGGGGGGCAGATACGCAGTATTTT. This gives the protein CASTPAERGADTQYF.

The chain uses TRBV20-1 and TRBJ2-5; TRBD2 matches at 14 bases. Germline V gene sequence: CDR1 DFQATT, CDR2 SNEGSKA (reference sequence). The CDR3 totals 14 residues. V dropped 5 bases and J dropped 5; count of bases not matched to a gene: 4. Written as DNA, the CDR3 is TGCAGTGCTCGTGGACTAGCGGGGGGTGAGACCCAGTACTTC. Protein: CSARGLAGGETQYF.

The chain joins TRBV4-3 to TRBJ1-2, with 7 bases fitting TRBD1. The ends lost 0 bases at V and 2 bases at J; junction bases unmatched: 6. This CDR3 has 16 amino acids. Germline lookup yields CDR1 LGHNA and CDR2 YSLEER. The chain's CDR3 is CASSQEMGQHNYGYTF. The CDR3, as DNA: TGCGCCAGCAGCCAAGAAATGGGACAGCACAACTATGGCTACACCTTC.

In its sample, this clonotype was seen a few times. CDR3 sequence (DNA): TGTGCCAGCCGACTAGCGTTCGAAATAAGCAATGAGCAGTTCTTC. Translation gives CASRLAFEISNEQFF. The chain carries TRBV6-2 or TRBV6-3 and TRBJ2-1, with 8 bases matching TRBD2. The CDR3 consists of 15 residues. Trimming removed 8 bases from V and 6 bases from J; junction bases left unmatched: 12. Per germline, CDR1 MNHEY and CDR2 SVGEGT.

This clonotype has a handful of counts. The chain carries TRBV29-1 and TRBJ2-1; 7 positions agree with TRBD1. The CDR3 is 13 residues long. Per the germline V gene, CDR1 is SQVTM and CDR2 is ANQGSEA. V was pared by 6 bases and J by 9 bases, with 11 bases of the junction left unmatched. The chain's CDR3 is CSVGVTGFAEQFF. In DNA form, the CDR3 reads TGCAGCGTCGGCGTGACAGGGTTTGCTGAGCAGTTCTTC.

The rearrangement joins TRBV7-6 to TRBJ2-7; D ambiguous. The CDR3 sequence is 15 residues long. CDR1 and CDR2 (germline): SGHVS, FNYEAQ. Deletions cut 3 bases from V and 2 bases from J, with 14 bases between. The CDR3 sequence is CASSLEASPTYEQYF. The CDR3 DNA reads as TGTGCCAGCAGCTTGGAAGCGAGCCCCACCTACGAGCAGTACTTC.

This clonotype came up many times. V gene TRBV6-2 or TRBV6-3 combines with J gene TRBJ2-1; a possible D gene is TRBD2 (6 bases). Germline CDR1 MNHEY, CDR2 SVGEGT. The CDR3 spans 16 residues. The V end was cut by 6 bases, the J end by 5 bases, with 20 bases between. The CDR3 coding sequence is TGTGCCAGCAGCCTGGACCCCCCGGGAGTCCACAATGAGCAGTTCTTC. Translation gives CASSLDPPGVHNEQFF.

This clonotype was observed many times. The CDR3 here is CSAWNSGAKNIQYF. The CDR3 nucleotides are TGCAGTGCCTGGAATTCGGGAGCCAAAAACATTCAGTACTTC. V is TRBV20-1 and J is TRBJ2-4; D gene unclear. V lost 6 bases and J 0 bases, leaving 12 bases between the germline ends. This CDR3 comprises 14 residues. Germline CDR1 is DFQATT and CDR2 is SNEGSKA (reference sequence).

This clonotype occurred a few times. The chain recombines TRBV12-3 or TRBV12-4 with TRBJ2-1; 10 bases align to TRBD2. The CDR3 runs 15 residues. The trim removed 5 bases at V and 4 bases at J, leaving 5 bases unmatched. CDR3: CASSKREGPYNEQFF. CDR3 nucleotide sequence: TGTGCCAGCAGTAAGCGGGAGGGCCCTTACAATGAGCAGTTCTTC.

The rearrangement uses TRBV7-9 and TRBJ1-2; no firm D call. This CDR3 has 15 amino acids. Trimming took 5 bases from V and 4 from J, leaving 17 bases between them. CDR1 and CDR2 from the germline V gene are SEHNR and FQNEAQ (reference sequence). The CDR3 here is CASSTARDDIYGYTF. The DNA for the CDR3 is TGTGCCAGCAGCACAGCGAGGGATGACATCTATGGCTACACCTTC.

The chain is built from TRBV27 and TRBJ2-7, with TRBD1 matching over 8 bases. CDR1 is MNHEY, CDR2 SMNVEV, per germline (reference sequence). Trimming took 4 bases from V and 5 from J; bases not matched to a gene: 7. This CDR3 spans 14 amino acids. CDR3 protein: CASSSPGGWNEQYF. CDR3 DNA: TGTGCCAGCAGTTCTCCAGGGGGCTGGAACGAGCAGTACTTC.

Comment on this clonotype: The germline gene is not matched at one end of the junction; a read error may be the cause. The chain's CDR3 is CANSEYRGGSTDTQYF. DNA for the CDR3: TGTGCCAACAGTGAATATCGCGGCGGGAGCACAGATACGCAGTATTTT. J is TRBJ2-3 and V is TRBV25-1; maybe TRBD2 (5 bases). Germline V CDR1 and CDR2: MGHDK, SYGVNS. The CDR3 extends over 16 amino acids.

This clonotype was observed many times. The V call is TRBV24-1, the J call TRBJ1-1; D possibly corresponds to TRBD1 (5 bases). Deletions cut 7 bases from V and 5 bases from J, with 16 bases between. This CDR3 comprises 14 residues. CDR1 and CDR2 from the germline V gene are KGHDR and SFDVKD. CDR3 sequence (DNA): TGTGCCACCAGCCGCCCCCAGGGTCTTACTGAAGCTTTCTTT. Encoded protein: CATSRPQGLTEAFF.

The chain is built from TRBV29-1 and TRBJ2-1, with 8 bases lining up with TRBD1. The CDR3 spans 14 residues. Per the germline V gene, CDR1 is SQVTM and CDR2 is ANQGSEA. V shed 7 bases, J shed 12 bases, and the junction held 17 bases outside the gene matches. CDR3 DNA: TGCAGCGGAAAGGACAGGGTGGACACAATGAGGCAGTTCTTC. Its protein is CSGKDRVDTMRQFF.

The sample holds many counts of this clonotype. The V gene is TRBV7-9, the J gene TRBJ2-7; D not resolved. In germline, CDR1 is SEHNR, CDR2 FQNEAQ (reference sequence). This CDR3 region has 15 residues. Trimming removed 5 bases at V and 2 bases at J, with 16 bases between. The CDR3 loop is CASSHHAAGPYEQYF. CDR3 bases: TGTGCCAGCAGCCATCACGCGGCAGGACCCTACGAGCAGTACTTC. The variable domain in full, with the rest retrieved from reference TRBV7-9 and TRBJ2-7, is DTGVSQNPRHKITKRGQNVTFRCDPISEHNRLYWYRQTLGQGPEFLTYFQNEAQLEKSRLLSDRFSAERPKGSFSTLEIQRTEQGDSAMYLCASSHHAAGPYEQYFGPGTRLTVT.

The V gene is TRBV7-6, the J gene TRBJ2-1; D possibly matches TRBD1 or TRBD2 (5 bases each). The CDR3 is 14 amino acids. From germline, CDR1 is SGHVS and CDR2 FNYEAQ. V was clipped by 5 bases and J by 12 bases, with 20 bases between them. Written as DNA, the CDR3 is TGTGCCAGCAGCACCTGGGACCTCTCTCTAGGGCAGTTCTTC. Translating gives CASSTWDLSLGQFF.

Many counts were recorded for this clonotype. The chain carries TRBV7-6 and TRBJ1-2; 9 bases map to TRBD1. The CDR3 runs to 14 residues. V shed 1 base and J 6 bases; nucleotides not matched to a gene: 3. Germline-derived CDR1 and CDR2 are SGHVS and FNYEAQ. The CDR3 bases are TGTGCCAGCAGCTTAGGTCGGGACAGGGATGGCTACACCTTC. Amino acid sequence: CASSLGRDRDGYTF.

Only a few counts were recorded for this clonotype. The chain's CDR3 is CAISERGQGALDEQYF. As DNA, the CDR3 is TGTGCCATCAGTGAAAGGGGACAGGGGGCGTTGGACGAGCAGTACTTC. The rearrangement links TRBV10-3 to TRBJ2-7; 12 nucleotides match TRBD1. The germline V gene has CDR1 ENHRY and CDR2 SYGVKD. This CDR3 is built from 16 residues. V lost 3 bases to trimming and J lost 5 bases; unmatched junction nucleotides: 8.

As regards this clonotype: A much larger clone lies a single base off, so this may be a read error. The CDR3 sequence is CATSETGQVARETQYF. CDR3 nucleotides: TGTGCCACCAGTGAAACCGGACAGGTGGCTCGGGAGACCCAGTACTTC. The chain is built from TRBV24-1 and TRBJ2-5; TRBD1 matches 7 bases. Germline CDR1 and CDR2: KGHDR and SFDVKD. Trimming at V came to 4 bases and at J to 5 bases, leaving 12 bases not matched to a gene. The CDR3 spans 16 residues.

This clonotype showed up just a few times. The chain links TRBV20-1 to TRBJ2-7; TRBD1 aligns across 7 bases. J gave up 12 bases and V 6 bases, and 14 bases lay outside the gene matches. The germline V gene encodes CDR1 DFQATT and CDR2 SNEGSKA (reference sequence). The CDR3 consists of 12 residues. As DNA, the CDR3 is TGCAGTGCAGAAAGGGGACAGTACGACTTGTACTTC. Its translation is CSAERGQYDLYF.

This clonotype was counted between two and nine times. The chain couples TRBV12-3 or TRBV12-4 to TRBJ2-5, with TRBD1 matching over 7 bases. Unmatched junction bases numbered 9, after V lost 6 bases and J lost 5 bases. There are 14 residues in the CDR3. The CDR3 DNA sequence: TGTGCCAGCAGGGGCGTAGGGGGCCGGGAGACCCAGTACTTC. This sequence encodes CASRGVGGRETQYF.

The chain links TRBV20-1 to TRBJ2-2, with D possibly being TRBD2 (5 bases). V gave up 6 bases and J gave up 5 bases, with 10 bases separating them. CDR1 is DFQATT and CDR2 is SNEGSKA in the germline V gene (reference sequence). The CDR3 is 12 residues long. The CDR3: CSAPGLTGELFF. DNA of the CDR3: TGCAGTGCCCCAGGACTGACCGGGGAGCTGTTTTTT.

This clonotype has ten or more counts. DNA of the CDR3: TGCGCCAGCAGCCAAGATCTAGGTTTGAACACCGGGGAGCTGTTTTTT. It translates to CASSQDLGLNTGELFF. The genes are TRBV4-3 and TRBJ2-2; D is ambiguous. Germline CDR1 and CDR2: LGHNA and YSLEER. Between the trimmed V and J ends, which lost 0 bases and 1 base, there was a span of 9 bases. This CDR3 has 16 amino acids.

The CDR3 spells CASSLSLDRGRQETQYF. In DNA, the CDR3 is TGTGCCAGCAGTTTATCCCTCGACAGGGGGAGGCAAGAGACCCAGTACTTC. V is TRBV27 and J is TRBJ2-5, with TRBD1 matching 9 bases. The ends lost 0 bases at V and 2 bases at J; junction bases unmatched: 7. CDR3 size: 17 residues. Germline V lookup: CDR1 MNHEY, CDR2 SMNVEV (reference sequence).

This clonotype was found a few times. The rearrangement links TRBV11-1 to TRBJ2-1; D tentatively reads TRBD1 or TRBD2 (5 bases each). There are 14 residues in the CDR3. V was shortened by 2 bases and J by 7 bases, with 12 bases between the two germline ends. The germline CDR1 and CDR2 sequences are SGHAT and FQDESV (reference sequence). The CDR3 reads CASSLKPGQNEQFF. CDR3 nucleotides: TGTGCCAGCAGCTTAAAGCCGGGGCAGAATGAGCAGTTCTTC.

In its sample, this clonotype was seen a few times. The J gene is TRBJ2-1, the V gene TRBV3-1, with 7 bases identical to TRBD2. This CDR3 region has 15 residues. V dropped 1 base and J dropped 7; count of bases not matched to a gene: 7. Germline CDR1 is LGHDT and CDR2 is YNNKEL (reference sequence). CDR3 coding DNA: TGTGCCAGCAGCCAAGCGTCTAGCGGAAGGAATGAGCAGTTCTTC. As protein: CASSQASSGRNEQFF.